This passage covers 18 T cell receptor beta chains from one sample sequenced in a study of blood T cell repertoires in COVID-19. Measured with immunoSEQ multiplex PCR; TCRdb has only the in-frame clones, and not every one. The sample yields some 300,000 clones, more than 85% seen once. The sequenced sample was PBMCs or T cells enriched from blood (not recorded which). The source of these receptors is a woman in her twenties or thirties who had been exposed to COVID-19.

This chain connects TRBV12-5 to TRBJ1-2, with TRBD1 as a possible D gene (6 bases). The CDR3 contains 14 residues. Looked up from germline, CDR1 is LGHNT and CDR2 is FRNRAP. V was shortened by 2 bases and J by 4 bases, with 11 bases between the two germline ends. The CDR3 spells CASGLPDSFYGYTF. CDR3 nucleotides: TGTGCTAGTGGTTTGCCGGACAGTTTCTATGGCTACACCTTC.

The V call is TRBV25-1, the J call TRBJ1-4, with D perhaps matching TRBD1 (6 bases). Germline loops: CDR1 MGHDK, CDR2 SYGVNS. The V end lost 2 bases, the J end lost 5 bases, and 12 bases lay between the germline ends. The CDR3 runs to 15 residues. CDR3 sequence (DNA): TGTGCCAGCAGTGAAGGGGGCAGCCACAATGAAAAACTGTTTTTT. It is translated as CASSEGGSHNEKLFF.

The chain couples TRBV18 to TRBJ2-3; 13 bases are shared with TRBD2. Germline V gives CDR1 KGHSH, CDR2 LQKENI. The V segment lost 8 bases and the J segment 7 bases; nucleotides outside the gene matches: 12. This CDR3 has 16 amino acids. Here the CDR3 DNA reads TGTGCCAGCCGCCCATCGACTAGCGGGGGGTTAAATACGCAGTATTTT. Encoded protein: CASRPSTSGGLNTQYF.

The rearrangement links TRBV4-1 to TRBJ1-1; D remains ambiguous. CDR1 is MGHRA and CDR2 is YSYEKL in the germline V gene. The length of the CDR3 is 15 residues. Trimming took off 0 bases at V and 0 bases at J, with 8 bases between the two ends. CDR3 DNA sequence: TGCGCCAGCAGCCAAGATCGATACATGAACACTGAAGCTTTCTTT. Translation gives CASSQDRYMNTEAFF.

This chain links TRBV2 with TRBJ1-1; TRBD1 aligns across 8 bases. The V and J ends lost 6 bases and 4 bases, in that order; junction bases with no gene match: 19. CDR1 and CDR2 from the germline V gene are SNHLY and FYNNEI. The CDR3 runs to 18 residues. CDR3 coding DNA: TGTGCCAGCAGAGAAAAGTGGCAGGGGGCGAGGGTAGGCACTGAAGCTTTCTTT. It yields the protein CASREKWQGARVGTEAFF.

V gene TRBV5-4 combines with J gene TRBJ2-3; maybe TRBD2 (7 bases). The V gene's germline CDR1 is SGHNT and CDR2 YYREEE (reference sequence). V was trimmed by 5 bases and J by 2 bases, leaving 18 bases between them. The CDR3 is 16 residues long. This CDR3 reads CASRSYGRGATDTQYF. The CDR3 DNA follows: TGTGCCAGCAGGAGCTATGGCCGGGGGGCCACAGATACGCAGTATTTT. Full variable domain (remainder filled in from reference TRBV5-4 and TRBJ2-3): ETGVTQSPTHLIKTRGQQVTLRCSSQSGHNTVSWYQQALGQGPQFIFQYYREEENGRGNFPPRFSGLQFPNYSSELNVNALELDDSALYLCASRSYGRGATDTQYFGPGTRLTVL.

V gene TRBV5-1 combines with J gene TRBJ2-2; weak D call: TRBD1 (5 bases). The ends were cut back, 5 bases at V and 2 bases at J, with 13 bases in the middle. The germline CDR1 and CDR2 sequences are SGHRS and YFSETQ. There are 15 residues in the CDR3. This CDR3 reads CASSTGRQNTGELFF. CDR3 sequence (DNA): TGCGCCAGCAGTACAGGACGCCAAAACACCGGGGAGCTGTTTTTT.

The chain combines TRBV5-1 with TRBJ2-7; D is possibly TRBD2 (5 bases). The V end lost 3 bases, the J end lost 2 bases, and 9 bases lay between the germline ends. The CDR3 length is 13 residues. Looked up from germline, CDR1 is SGHRS and CDR2 is YFSETQ. This CDR3 reads CASSSRATYEQYF. CDR3 nucleotides: TGCGCCAGCAGCTCGAGGGCGACCTACGAGCAGTACTTC. Together with reference TRBV5-1 and TRBJ2-7, the CDR3 gives the full variable domain: KAGVTQTPRYLIKTRGQQVTLSCSPISGHRSVSWYQQTPGQGLQFLFEYFSETQRNKGNFPGRFSGRQFSNSRSEMNVSTLELGDSALYLCASSSRATYEQYFGPGTRLTVT.

This clone was detected once. The chain carries TRBV7-7 and TRBJ2-5, with D maybe TRBD2 (5 bases). The V gene lost 5 bases and the J gene lost 1 base, with 11 bases spanning the gap. This CDR3 is 14 amino acids long. CDR1 is SSHAT and CDR2 is FNYEAQ in the germline V gene (reference sequence). Here the CDR3 DNA reads TGTGCCAGCAGCCGAGGGAGAAGCCAAGAGACCCAGTACTTC. It is translated as CASSRGRSQETQYF.

The chain is built from TRBV15 and TRBJ1-1; perhaps TRBD1 as D (6 bases). Germline V gene data show CDR1 as LNHNV and CDR2 as YYDKDF (reference sequence). Trimming took 2 bases from V and 4 from J, leaving 14 bases between them. The CDR3 extends over 15 amino acids. The CDR3 loop reads CATSRNRVAGTEAFF. The CDR3 DNA is TGTGCCACCAGCAGAAACAGGGTTGCGGGCACTGAAGCTTTCTTT.

The gene calls are TRBV5-4 and TRBJ1-2, with D unresolved. V shed 0 bases and J shed 13 bases, with 19 bases lying between them. The germline CDR1 and CDR2 sequences are SGHNT and YYREEE (reference sequence). The CDR3 runs 14 residues. For the CDR3, the DNA is TGTGCCAGCAGCTTGGGGCCAGGTCCTCCTCCCTCCACCTTC. It encodes CASSLGPGPPPSTF.

The CDR3 loop reads CASSSDRGYNSPLHF. CDR3 in DNA: TGTGCCAGTAGCTCGGACAGGGGCTATAATTCACCCCTCCACTTT. The chain links TRBV19 to TRBJ1-6; 9 bases are shared with TRBD1. The CDR3 runs 15 residues. J lost 3 bases, V lost 6 bases, and 3 bases had no gene match. Per the germline V gene, CDR1 is LNHDA and CDR2 is SQIVND (reference sequence).

The rearrangement links TRBV27 to TRBJ1-4; a weak D match, TRBD1 (5 bases). The CDR3 has 14 residues. Looked up from germline, CDR1 is MNHEY and CDR2 is SMNVEV (reference sequence). With 2 bases removed from V and 3 bases from J, the gap between germline ends came to 7 bases. DNA of the CDR3: TGTGCCAGCAGTTTAACAGGACCTAATGAAAAACTGTTTTTT. Protein product: CASSLTGPNEKLFF. Variable domain in full (rest from reference TRBV27 and TRBJ1-4): EAQVTQNPRYLITVTGKKLTVTCSQNMNHEYMSWYRQDPGLGLRQIYYSMNVEVTDKGDVPEGYKVSRKEKRNFPLILESPSPNQTSLYFCASSLTGPNEKLFFGSGTQLSVL.

The genes are TRBV5-1 and TRBJ2-7, with D maybe TRBD2 (7 bases). The germline CDR1 and CDR2 sequences are SGHRS and YFSETQ. Trimming left V 4 bases short and J 4 bases short, with 15 bases between. The CDR3 has 14 residues. CDR3 protein: CASSPAGAGYEQYF. The CDR3 DNA reads as TGCGCCAGCAGCCCCGCGGGGGCGGGGTACGAGCAGTACTTC.

V is TRBV6-5 and J is TRBJ2-7, with D possibly being TRBD2 (6 bases). Trimming pared 11 bases from V and 2 bases from J, leaving 22 bases between. This CDR3 contains 15 residues. Germline-derived CDR1 and CDR2 are MNHEY and SVGAGI. The CDR3 reads CAAGGQGLSTYEQYF. The CDR3 coding sequence is TGTGCCGCCGGGGGTCAAGGCCTCTCTACCTACGAGCAGTACTTC.

The CDR3 sequence: CASSQLDSSYNSPLHF. DNA of the CDR3: TGTGCCAGCAGCCAGTTGGACAGCTCCTATAATTCACCCCTCCACTTT. The chain is built from TRBV3-1 (or the pseudogene TRBV3-2) and TRBJ1-6; perhaps TRBD1 as D (6 bases). The ends were cut back, 3 bases at V and 0 bases at J, with 9 bases in the middle. This CDR3 comprises 16 residues. The germline gives CDR1 LGHDT, CDR2 YNNKEL (reference sequence).

The gene calls are TRBV9 and TRBJ2-1, with D hard to call. V was cut by 0 bases and J by 5 bases, with 9 bases left in between. The CDR3 sequence is 14 residues long. In germline, CDR1 is SGDLS, CDR2 YYNGEE. This chain's CDR3 is CASSVAGTDNEQFF. CDR3 nucleotides: TGTGCCAGCAGCGTAGCTGGCACCGACAATGAGCAGTTCTTC.

The chain is built from TRBV4-2 and TRBJ2-1, with 9 bases lining up with TRBD2. The V gene end was trimmed by 1 base and the J gene end by 14 bases; junction bases not matched to a gene: 3. Germline V gene data show CDR1 as LGHNA and CDR2 as YNFKEQ. The CDR3 consists of 12 residues. CDR3 sequence reads: CASSQGRGGEFF. The CDR3 DNA reads as TGTGCCAGCAGCCAAGGGCGGGGGGGCGAGTTCTTC.